This T cell receptor (beta chain) was obtained from a study of metastatic and nonmetastatic thyroid tumors. Turning to the study itself: Malignant thyroid and benign thyroid patients provided blood and tumor or nodule tissue whose repertoires were compared.

No treatment had been given to any patient before thyroid surgery. Via MiXCR, TCRdb re-called the PCR reads. Altogether some 20,000 clones are present, roughly 36% being singletons, with the ten largest covering approximately 29%. In this sample, this clone turned up a few times. The TCR originated in a female donor with papillary thyroid cancer or a benign thyroid nodule (not recorded which). Some clones in this sample may be carry-over from other donors' samples. What was sequenced was tumor tissue.

In nucleotides, the CDR3 is TGTGCCAGCAGCCCCCAGGGGAACTATGGCTACACCTTC. Translation gives CASSPQGNYGYTF. This chain joins TRBV7-9 and TRBJ1-2; D is perhaps TRBD1 (6 bases). Germline values: CDR1 SEHNR, CDR2 FQNEAQ (reference sequence). The CDR3 extends over 13 amino acids. V lost 5 bases and J 2 bases, leaving 9 bases between the germline ends.